This TCR beta chain emerged from a study of blood T cell repertoires in COVID-19. Study details: Spain, Italy and the United States supplied samples that represented acute and convalescent COVID-19.

V gave up 6 bases and J gave up 6 bases; unmatched junction bases: 7. The CDR3 covers 13 residues. The germline V gene has CDR1 LNHDA and CDR2 SQIVND (reference sequence). Libraries were prepared by immunoSEQ multiplex PCR; TCRdb keeps only in-frame clonotypes and omits some of them. The sample has roughly 250,000 clones, around 90% seen once. The sample comprised peripheral blood. This TCR derives from a man aged 55 to 70 who had recovered from COVID-19. The chain uses TRBV19 and TRBJ1-2; TRBD1 aligns across 7 bases. The CDR3 loop reads CASREDRRDGYTF. CDR3 coding DNA: TGTGCCAGTAGGGAGGACAGGAGAGATGGCTACACCTTC.